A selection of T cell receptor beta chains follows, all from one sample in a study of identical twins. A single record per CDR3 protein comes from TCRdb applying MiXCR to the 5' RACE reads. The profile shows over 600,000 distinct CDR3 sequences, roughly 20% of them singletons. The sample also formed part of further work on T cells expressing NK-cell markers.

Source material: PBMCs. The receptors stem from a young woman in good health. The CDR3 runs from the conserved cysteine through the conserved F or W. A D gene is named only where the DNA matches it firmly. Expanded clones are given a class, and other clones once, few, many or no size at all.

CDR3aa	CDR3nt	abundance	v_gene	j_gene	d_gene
CASSFGDRRTGETQYF	TGTGCCAGCAGTTTTGGTGACAGGCGTACAGGAGAGACCCAGTACTTC	NA	TRBV12-3/TRBV12-4	TRBJ2-5	NA
CASSEGASGGPDTQYF	TGTGCCAGCAGTGAAGGCGCTAGCGGGGGGCCAGATACGCAGTATTTT	NA	TRBV25-1	TRBJ2-3	TRBD2
CASSISVWNTEAFF	TGTGCCAGCAGCATCTCAGTTTGGAACACTGAAGCTTTCTTT	NA	TRBV7-2	TRBJ1-1	NA
CASRGDRVWDEQFF	TGTGCCAGCAGGGGGGACAGGGTATGGGATGAGCAGTTCTTC	few	TRBV12-3/TRBV12-4	TRBJ2-1	TRBD1
CASSLAVGTGGQETQYF	TGCGCCAGCAGCTTGGCCGTTGGGACCGGGGGGCAAGAGACCCAGTACTTC	NA	TRBV5-1	TRBJ2-5	TRBD2
CASSSIADSSYNEQFF	TGCGCCAGCAGCTCAATAGCGGATAGCTCCTACAATGAGCAGTTCTTC	NA	TRBV5-1	TRBJ2-1	NA
CSARPGSGANVLTF	TGCAGTGCTAGGCCGGGCTCTGGGGCCAACGTCCTGACTTTC	few	TRBV20-1	TRBJ2-6	NA
CSAGQGIPYNEQFF	TGCAGTGCCGGACAGGGGATTCCCTACAATGAGCAGTTCTTC	few	TRBV20-1	TRBJ2-1	TRBD1
CSARVPREAYNEQFF	TGCAGTGCTAGAGTCCCGCGGGAGGCGTACAATGAGCAGTTCTTC	few	TRBV20-1	TRBJ2-1	TRBD2
CASRAASSYEQYF	TGCGCCAGCAGGGCCGCTAGCTCCTACGAGCAGTACTTC	few	TRBV5-1	TRBJ2-7	NA
CASSPGLAGTLQETQYF	TGTGCCAGCAGCCCTGGACTAGCGGGCACTCTCCAAGAGACCCAGTACTTC	few	TRBV11-2	TRBJ2-5	TRBD2
CASSFDRVQETQYF	TGTGCCAGCAGCTTCGACAGGGTTCAAGAGACCCAGTACTTC	few	TRBV7-9	TRBJ2-5	TRBD1
CASSSWDYSYEQYF	TGTGCCAGCAGCTCATGGGACTACTCCTACGAGCAGTACTTC	few	TRBV11-3	TRBJ2-7	TRBD2
CASSLRQGINEQYF	TGCGCCAGCAGCTTGAGGCAGGGTATCAACGAGCAGTACTTC	NA	TRBV5-1	TRBJ2-7	NA
CATGRSRSGELFF	TGCGCCACAGGCCGGTCCCGAAGCGGGGAGCTGTTTTTT	few	TRBV10-1	TRBJ2-2	NA
CASSLRGSKKGTQYF	TGTGCCAGCAGCTTACGCGGGTCCAAGAAGGGTACGCAGTATTTT	NA	TRBV11-3	TRBJ2-3	NA
CASSQYTYEQYF	TGTGCCAGCAGCCAGTATACCTACGAGCAGTACTTC	many	TRBV3-1	TRBJ2-7	NA
CASRPQGTTKQYF	TGTGCCAGCAGGCCCCAGGGGACTACGAAGCAGTACTTC	NA	TRBV27	TRBJ2-7	NA
CSARAGATDTQYF	TGCAGTGCTAGAGCGGGAGCGACAGATACGCAGTATTTT	NA	TRBV20-1	TRBJ2-3	NA
CSASGAVPTSEQYF	TGCAGTGCTAGTGGGGCAGTCCCGACATCCGAGCAGTACTTC	many	TRBV20-1	TRBJ2-7	NA
CASSLYRHNEQFF	TGCGCCAGCAGCTTGTACAGGCACAATGAGCAGTTCTTC	NA	TRBV5-1	TRBJ2-1	NA
CSVEEWGTDTQYF	TGCAGCGTTGAAGAGTGGGGCACAGATACGCAGTATTTT	NA	TRBV29-1	TRBJ2-3	NA
CASSPMINSGANVLTF	TGTGCCAGCAGCCCCATGATCAACTCTGGGGCCAACGTCCTGACTTTC	NA	TRBV7-9	TRBJ2-6	NA
CASSQRAHRDRGRYEQYF	TGTGCCAGCAGCCAAAGGGCCCACCGGGACAGGGGACGTTACGAGCAGTACTTC	many	TRBV11-2	TRBJ2-7	TRBD1
CASSRTGANTQYF	TGTGCCAGCAGCCGGACAGGGGCAAATACGCAGTATTTT	many	TRBV6-1	TRBJ2-3	TRBD1
CASSPTTRGEQYF	TGTGCCAGCAGTCCTACGACTAGGGGCGAGCAGTACTTC	NA	TRBV9	TRBJ2-7	NA
CSARSHRDPFEQYF	TGCAGTGCTAGAAGCCACAGGGATCCTTTCGAGCAGTACTTC	few	TRBV20-1	TRBJ2-7	NA
CSVGTFNEQFF	TGCAGTGTCGGGACTTTCAATGAGCAGTTCTTC	NA	TRBV20-1	TRBJ2-1	NA
CASSTRTGGLTEAFF	TGTGCCAGCAGCACCCGGACAGGCGGATTGACTGAAGCTTTCTTT	NA	TRBV7-9	TRBJ1-1	TRBD1
CASSYSLSGRTEAFF	TGTGCCAGCAGTTACTCCCTGAGTGGTAGGACTGAAGCTTTCTTT	few	TRBV6-2/TRBV6-3	TRBJ1-1	NA
CASPDTDTQYF	TGTGCCAGCCCAGACACAGATACGCAGTATTTT	NA	TRBV7-9	TRBJ2-3	NA
CASSDGAQRGETQYF	TGTGCCAGCAGTGATGGGGCCCAGCGAGGAGAGACCCAGTACTTC	NA	TRBV2	TRBJ2-5	NA
CASSYSPGPNEKLFF	TGTGCCAGCAGTTACTCACCGGGGCCTAATGAAAAACTGTTTTTT	NA	TRBV6-5	TRBJ1-4	NA
CASSLGGGWDEQFF	TGTGCCAGCAGCTTAGGAGGGGGGTGGGATGAGCAGTTCTTC	few	TRBV7-9	TRBJ2-1	NA
CASSTRGGSYEQYF	TGTGCCAGCAGTACTAGAGGGGGCTCCTACGAGCAGTACTTC	NA	TRBV12-3/TRBV12-4	TRBJ2-7	NA
CASSKQTNSYNEQFF	TGTGCCAGCAGCAAACAAACCAACTCCTACAATGAGCAGTTCTTC	NA	TRBV5-4	TRBJ2-1	NA
CSGRTSGTSTDTQYF	TGCAGCGGTCGGACTAGCGGGACTAGCACAGATACGCAGTATTTT	many	TRBV29-1	TRBJ2-3	TRBD2
CATSRAARGYEQYF	TGTGCCACCAGCAGAGCCGCCAGGGGCTACGAGCAGTACTTC	NA	TRBV15	TRBJ2-7	NA
CASSLLQGGNEQFF	TGCGCCAGCAGCTTGCTACAGGGGGGGAATGAGCAGTTCTTC	NA	TRBV5-1	TRBJ2-1	NA
CSARDPERQGPSDTQYF	TGCAGTGCTAGAGACCCTGAAAGGCAGGGGCCCTCAGATACGCAGTATTTT	NA	TRBV20-1	TRBJ2-3	NA
CASSQDLGRGDTQYF	TGCGCCAGCAGCCAAGATCTGGGAAGAGGGGATACGCAGTATTTT	NA	TRBV4-3	TRBJ2-3	NA
CASSYSRSGGAYNEQFF	TGTGCCAGCAGTTACTCGAGATCAGGGGGCGCCTACAATGAGCAGTTCTTC	many	TRBV6-5	TRBJ2-1	TRBD1
CASSQDYLAINEQFF	TGCGCCAGCAGCCAGGACTACCTAGCGATCAATGAGCAGTTCTTC	NA	TRBV5-1	TRBJ2-1	NA
CASNRGGSIDEQYF	TGTGCCTCCAATCGGGGCGGGAGTATCGACGAGCAGTACTTC	NA	TRBV30	TRBJ2-7	TRBD2
CASSYFGSGGGTDTQYF	TGTGCCAGCAGTTACTTCGGTAGCGGGGGGGGCACAGATACGCAGTATTTT	few	TRBV6-2/TRBV6-3	TRBJ2-3	TRBD2
CASSWDNSYEQYF	TGTGCCAGCAGTTGGGACAACTCCTACGAGCAGTACTTC	many	TRBV6-2/TRBV6-3	TRBJ2-7	NA
CSAWGLNNEQFF	TGCAGTGCGTGGGGACTGAACAATGAGCAGTTCTTC	few	TRBV20-1	TRBJ2-1	NA
CASSRGLADEADTQYF	TGTGCCAGCAGCCGGGGACTAGCGGACGAAGCGGATACGCAGTATTTT	few	TRBV28	TRBJ2-3	TRBD2
CASGRDRGYNEQFF	TGTGCCAGCGGCCGGGACAGGGGCTACAATGAGCAGTTCTTC	NA	TRBV6-1	TRBJ2-1	TRBD1